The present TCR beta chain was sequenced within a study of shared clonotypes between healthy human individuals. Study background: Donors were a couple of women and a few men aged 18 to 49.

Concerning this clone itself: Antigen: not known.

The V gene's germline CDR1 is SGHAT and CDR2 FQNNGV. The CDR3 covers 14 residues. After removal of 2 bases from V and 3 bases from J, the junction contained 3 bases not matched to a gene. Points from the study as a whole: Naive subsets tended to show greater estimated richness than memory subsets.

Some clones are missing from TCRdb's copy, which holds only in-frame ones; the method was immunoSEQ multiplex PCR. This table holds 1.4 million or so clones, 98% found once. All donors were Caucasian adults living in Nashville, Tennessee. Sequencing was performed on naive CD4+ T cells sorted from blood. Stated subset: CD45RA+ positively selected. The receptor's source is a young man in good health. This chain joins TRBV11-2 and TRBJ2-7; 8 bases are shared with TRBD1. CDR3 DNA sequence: TGTGCCAGCAGCTTACAGGGGGCGGGCTACGAGCAGTACTTC. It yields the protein CASSLQGAGYEQYF.